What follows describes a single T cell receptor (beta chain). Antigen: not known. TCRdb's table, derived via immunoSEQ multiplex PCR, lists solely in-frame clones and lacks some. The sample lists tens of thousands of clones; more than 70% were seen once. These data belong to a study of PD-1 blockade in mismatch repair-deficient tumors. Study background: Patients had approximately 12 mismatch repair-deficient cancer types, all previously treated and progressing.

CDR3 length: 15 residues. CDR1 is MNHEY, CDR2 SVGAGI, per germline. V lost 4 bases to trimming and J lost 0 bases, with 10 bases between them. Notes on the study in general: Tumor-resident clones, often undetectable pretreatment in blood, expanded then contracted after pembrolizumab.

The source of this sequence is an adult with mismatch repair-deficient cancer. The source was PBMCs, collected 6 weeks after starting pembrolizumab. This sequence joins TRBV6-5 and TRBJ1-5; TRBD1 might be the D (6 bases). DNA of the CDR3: TGTGCCAGCAGTTGGACAGTGGATAGCAATCAGCCCCAGCATTTT. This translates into CASSWTVDSNQPQHF.